The 25 T cell receptor beta chains in this list originate from one sample, sequenced in a study of T cell changes during pregnancy in multiple sclerosis. Profiling relied on immunoSEQ multiplex PCR, and the TCRdb table lists in-frame clones only, not all of them. The sample consists of about 22,000 clones, roughly nine tenths of them appearing once. The starting material was CD8+ T cells from peripheral blood mononuclear cells, obtained after pregnancy. The receptors here all came from a female donor with multiple sclerosis, enrolled in a pregnancy study.

The chain employs TRBV29-1 and TRBJ1-1; a weak D match, TRBD1 (6 bases). CDR3 size: 13 residues. CDR1 is SQVTM, CDR2 ANQGSEA, per germline. V lost 4 bases and J lost 1, with 10 bases in between. The CDR3 region is CSVAQGPNTEAFF. For the CDR3, the DNA is TGCAGCGTTGCGCAGGGGCCGAACACTGAAGCTTTCTTT.

V gene TRBV5-5 combines with J gene TRBJ2-7; D not certain. Trimming shortened V by 0 bases and J by 3 bases, and 10 bases separated the two germline ends. Germline V gives CDR1 SGHKS, CDR2 YYEKEE (reference sequence). The CDR3 runs 14 residues. The CDR3 DNA reads as TGTGCCAGCAGCTTGGCCAGACAATTCTACGAGCAGTACTTC. Translating it yields CASSLARQFYEQYF.

This chain joins TRBV27 and TRBJ1-1, with D unclear. Germline V CDR1 and CDR2: MNHEY, SMNVEV (reference sequence). There are 13 residues in the CDR3. V lost 2 bases to trimming and J lost 7 bases, with 11 bases between them. The CDR3, as DNA: TGTGCCAGCAGTTTAGCCAAGGGAGTTGAAGCTTTCTTT. Its protein is CASSLAKGVEAFF.

The gene calls are TRBV9 and TRBJ2-7; D possibly corresponds to TRBD2 (6 bases). V lost 3 bases to trimming and J lost 1 base, with 14 bases between them. Germline CDR1 reads SGDLS; CDR2 reads YYNGEE. The CDR3 length is 15 residues. The CDR3 nucleotides are TGTGCCAGCAGCGCCCATAGCGGACCTTCCTACGAGCAGTACTTC. It translates to CASSAHSGPSYEQYF.

This sequence joins TRBV4-3 and TRBJ2-5, with 9 bases aligning to TRBD2. The V gene end was trimmed by 2 bases and the J gene end by 1 base; junction bases not matched to a gene: 2. Germline loops: CDR1 LGHNA, CDR2 YSLEER. There are 15 residues in the CDR3. CDR3 sequence (DNA): TGCGCCAGCAGCCAAAATAGCGGGGGCCAAGAGACCCAGTACTTC. Encoded protein: CASSQNSGGQETQYF.

J is TRBJ2-6 and V is TRBV7-9; possible D gene TRBD1, 5 bases. Trimming took 4 bases from V and 0 from J, leaving 7 bases between them. This CDR3 has 15 amino acids. Germline CDR1 and CDR2: SEHNR and FQNEAQ (reference sequence). The CDR3: CASSSTVSGANVLTF. Here the CDR3 DNA reads TGTGCCAGCAGCTCGACAGTCTCTGGGGCCAACGTCCTGACTTTC.

The CDR3 spells CASSQIASSLSTDTQYF. The CDR3 bases are TGTGCCAGCTCACAAATTGCGTCCTCCCTCAGCACAGATACGCAGTATTTT. V is TRBV18 and J is TRBJ2-3; D gene unclear. Germline V gene data show CDR1 as KGHSH and CDR2 as LQKENI. CDR3 size: 17 residues. V was clipped by 4 bases and J by 0 bases, with 17 bases between them. Complete variable domain (other parts from reference TRBV18 and TRBJ2-3): NAGVMQNPRHLVRRRGQEARLRCSPMKGHSHVYWYRQLPEEGLKFMVYLQKENIIDESGMPKERFSAEFPKEGPSILRIQQVVRGDSAAYFCASSQIASSLSTDTQYFGPGTRLTVL.

The chain uses TRBV4-2 and TRBJ2-7; no clear D gene. The germline CDR1 and CDR2 sequences are LGHNA and YNFKEQ. The CDR3 is made up of 13 amino acids. The germline V and J ends were trimmed by 3 bases and 2 bases, with 8 bases remaining between them. CDR3 nucleotides: TGTGCCAGCAGCCACGGCGGCCCCTACGAGCAGTACTTC. This codes for CASSHGGPYEQYF.

The chain couples TRBV7-8 to TRBJ1-1; D is uncertain. Trimming stripped 7 bases from V and 3 bases from J, with 9 bases between. This CDR3 is built from 12 residues. The germline V gene has CDR1 SGHVS and CDR2 FQNEAQ. The CDR3 is CASTSSDTEAFF. In DNA form, the CDR3 reads TGTGCCAGCACCTCTTCCGACACTGAAGCTTTCTTT.

The rearrangement joins TRBV4-1 to TRBJ2-1; 8 positions match TRBD2. The CDR3 spans 17 residues. The V gene's germline CDR1 is MGHRA and CDR2 YSYEKL. V was clipped by 1 base and J by 0 bases; unmatched bases: 5. Here the CDR3 DNA reads TGCGCCAGCAGCCAAGTGGGACTAGTCGGCTCCTACAATGAGCAGTTCTTC. Its translation is CASSQVGLVGSYNEQFF.

This clone is a singleton in its sample. The chain links TRBV27 to TRBJ2-5; 8 positions agree with TRBD1. The J segment lost 4 bases and the V segment lost 2 bases, leaving 3 bases of the junction unmatched. CDR1 and CDR2 from the germline V gene are MNHEY and SMNVEV (reference sequence). This CDR3 contains 14 residues. CDR3 coding DNA: TGTGCCAGCAGTTTAAGGGGACAGGTAGAGACCCAGTACTTC. The encoded protein is CASSLRGQVETQYF.

A single count supports this clone. The chain carries TRBV6-5 and TRBJ2-7, with 7 bases matching TRBD1. Germline loops: CDR1 MNHEY, CDR2 SVGAGI. The CDR3 contains 15 residues. Trimming at V came to 2 bases and at J to 3 bases, leaving 7 bases not matched to a gene. CDR3 sequence (DNA): TGTGCCAGCAGTTACGGACAGGAATCTCTCTACGAGCAGTACTTC. Residues: CASSYGQESLYEQYF.

The chain combines TRBV5-6 with TRBJ1-1; 10 nucleotides line up with TRBD1. The germline V gene has CDR1 SGHDT and CDR2 YYEEEE. V dropped 3 bases and J dropped 6; count of bases not matched to a gene: 2. CDR3 length: 13 residues. The CDR3 DNA follows: TGTGCCAGCAGCTCCGGGACAGGGGCTGAAGCTTTCTTT. It translates to CASSSGTGAEAFF.

This clone was detected only a few times. The chain carries TRBV7-9 and TRBJ2-7; 7 positions agree with TRBD1. The length of the CDR3 is 15 residues. With 2 bases clipped from V and 2 bases from J, the junction kept 6 bases outside the gene matches. Germline V CDR1 and CDR2: SEHNR, FQNEAQ (reference sequence). CDR3 sequence reads: CASSLIRTGPYEQYF. CDR3 DNA: TGTGCCAGCAGCTTAATCAGGACAGGTCCCTACGAGCAGTACTTC.

The chain links TRBV5-1 to TRBJ2-7; maybe TRBD1 (6 bases). Germline V gene lookup returns CDR1 SGHRS and CDR2 YFSETQ. Trimming removed 4 bases at V and 3 bases at J, with 17 bases between. The CDR3 covers 15 residues. The CDR3 bases are TGCGCCAGCAGCAACCTACAGGGATTGAACTACGAGCAGTACTTC. It specifies CASSNLQGLNYEQYF.

The CDR3 DNA is TGTGCCAGCAGCTTATCACCAGGGGACACTGAAGCTTTCTTT. It encodes CASSLSPGDTEAFF. The chain is built from TRBV7-6 and TRBJ1-1; weak D call: TRBD1 (6 bases). CDR1 and CDR2 from the germline V gene are SGHVS and FNYEAQ. The CDR3 runs to 14 residues. With 2 bases removed from V and 3 bases from J, the gap between germline ends came to 10 bases.

The chain uses TRBV6-1 and TRBJ2-2; 8 bases map to TRBD2. The CDR3 spans 15 residues. V shed 6 bases, J shed 5 bases, and the junction held 8 bases outside the gene matches. CDR1 is MNHNS, CDR2 SASEGT, per germline. CDR3 nucleotides: TGTGCCAGCAGCCAACTAGCGGATGGAACCGGGGAGCTGTTTTTT. It specifies CASSQLADGTGELFF.

V is TRBV7-9 and J is TRBJ2-7; perhaps TRBD1 as D (6 bases). The CDR3 runs to 16 residues. CDR1 and CDR2 from the germline V gene are SEHNR and FQNEAQ (reference sequence). Between the trimmed V and J ends, which lost 5 bases and 0 bases, there was a span of 17 bases. The CDR3 region is CASSAKGGLSSYEQYF. For the CDR3, the DNA is TGTGCCAGCAGCGCCAAAGGGGGTCTGAGCTCCTACGAGCAGTACTTC.

The chain joins TRBV6-4 to TRBJ1-2; 10 bases are shared with TRBD1. The germline gives CDR1 MRHNA, CDR2 SNTAGT. The CDR3 spans 17 residues. After removal of 2 bases from V and 4 bases from J, the junction contained 10 bases not matched to a gene. The CDR3 DNA follows: TGTGCCAGCAGTGACGTTGCCGGGACAGGGGACACCTATGGCTACACCTTC. Its translation is CASSDVAGTGDTYGYTF.

The rearrangement uses TRBV6-4 and TRBJ2-5; 8 bases line up with TRBD2. The J call may be incorrect, as the DNA end agrees better with TRBJ2-7. The CDR3 length is 15 residues. Germline V gene sequence: CDR1 MRHNA, CDR2 SNTAGT. CDR3 amino acids: CASSEGLAGSYEQYF. CDR3 nucleotide sequence: TGTGCCAGCAGTGAAGGTCTAGCGGGCTCCTACGAGCAGTACTTC.

The chain is built from TRBV4-1 and TRBJ2-7; D unclear. Germline V gene sequence: CDR1 MGHRA, CDR2 YSYEKL. Trimming removed 1 base at V and 6 bases at J, with 10 bases between. The CDR3 consists of 13 residues. CDR3 region: CASSQVTVSEQYF. Here the CDR3 DNA reads TGCGCCAGCAGCCAAGTCACTGTTTCCGAGCAGTACTTC.

This clone was seen once. The J gene is TRBJ2-6, the V gene TRBV19; maybe TRBD1 (6 bases). Germline assignment: CDR1 LNHDA and CDR2 SQIVND (reference sequence). The CDR3 runs to 16 residues. V was pared by 3 bases and J by 0 bases, with 9 bases between. CDR3 in amino acids: CASSIRTASGANVLTF. The CDR3 DNA is TGTGCCAGTAGTATTCGGACAGCCTCTGGGGCCAACGTCCTGACTTTC.

The gene calls are TRBV5-4 and TRBJ2-4; 14 bases match TRBD2. The CDR3 covers 17 residues. V dropped 3 bases and J dropped 0; count of bases not matched to a gene: 2. Germline V gene sequence: CDR1 SGHNT, CDR2 YYREEE (reference sequence). The CDR3 region has the DNA TGTGCCAGCAGCTCGGGACTAGCGGGAGTAGCCAAAAACATTCAGTACTTC. Translating it yields CASSSGLAGVAKNIQYF.

The rearrangement joins TRBV27 to TRBJ2-7, with D possibly matching TRBD1 (5 bases). Germline values: CDR1 MNHEY, CDR2 SMNVEV (reference sequence). The V end lost 6 bases, the J end lost 6 bases, and 9 bases lay between the germline ends. The CDR3 has 11 amino acids. This CDR3 reads CASRQGSEQYF. DNA of the CDR3: TGTGCCAGCAGGCAGGGCTCCGAGCAGTACTTC.

The chain recombines TRBV30 with TRBJ2-6; possible D gene TRBD1, 5 bases. Germline CDR1 is GTSNPN and CDR2 is SVGIG (reference sequence). The ends were cut back, 0 bases at V and 0 bases at J, with 9 bases in the middle. The CDR3 sequence is 16 residues long. CDR3 protein: CAWSVSGISGANVLTF. CDR3 DNA: TGTGCCTGGAGTGTCTCAGGGATCTCTGGGGCCAACGTCCTGACTTTC. The whole variable domain, remainder taken from reference TRBV30 and TRBJ2-6, is SQTIHQWPATLVQPVGSPLSLECTVEGTSNPNLYWYRQAAGRGLQLLFYSVGIGQISSEVPQNLSASRPQDRQFILSSKKLLLSDSGFYLCAWSVSGISGANVLTFGAGSRLTVL.